The 21 T cell receptor beta chains below were found in one sample sequenced in a study of tumor and adjacent non-tumor tissue in lung cancer. RNA was extracted from bulk tissue without any cell sorting. More than 3 cm separated this lung sample from the edge of the tumor. A modified ARM-PCR protocol with three rounds of nested PCR amplified TCRbeta. TCRdb re-analysed the multiplex PCR reads in MiXCR, keeping a single row per CDR3 protein. In the table there are around 100,000 distinct CDR3 sequences, about 60% of which are singletons. What was sequenced was distant non-tumor lung tissue. These receptor sequences come from a man aged 25 to 40 with non-small cell lung cancer.

This clonotype was seen more than once but under ten times. CDR3 region: CASSPRLAGVETQYF. CDR3 DNA sequence: TGTGCCAGCAGTCCGAGACTAGCGGGAGTAGAGACCCAGTACTTC. The chain carries TRBV11-2 and TRBJ2-5; 12 bases match TRBD2. Germline V CDR1 and CDR2: SGHAT, FQNNGV. The CDR3 is 15 residues long. V was clipped by 6 bases and J by 4 bases; unmatched bases: 6.

With regard to this clonotype: One end of the junction does not line up with germline, which may come from a read error. The chain recombines TRBV11-2 with TRBJ2-2; no definite D call. From germline, CDR1 is SGHAT and CDR2 FQNNGV. CDR3 size: 12 residues. CDR3 DNA sequence: TGTGTCAGCAGCTTAGGGACCGGGGAGCTGTTTTTT. This translates into CVSSLGTGELFF.

The rearrangement uses TRBV24-1 and TRBJ2-5; the D is unclear. Germline V CDR1 and CDR2: KGHDR, SFDVKD. CDR3 length: 16 amino acids. V lost 4 bases, J lost 3 bases, and 17 bases lay in between. In DNA form, the CDR3 reads TGTGCCACCAGTGACTGCCTTTCCCCTAAGGAAGAGACCCAGTACTTC. This encodes CATSDCLSPKEETQYF.

V usage is TRBV20-1 and J usage is TRBJ1-1, with a weak D call TRBD1 (5 bases). Germline V gives CDR1 DFQATT, CDR2 SNEGSKA (reference sequence). The CDR3 totals 15 residues. Trimming took off 0 bases at V and 4 bases at J, with 15 bases between the two ends. The CDR3: CSAREPAGRGTEAFF. CDR3 nucleotide sequence: TGCAGTGCTAGAGAACCGGCAGGGAGAGGCACTGAAGCTTTCTTT.

This clonotype was counted many times. This sequence joins TRBV12-3 or TRBV12-4 and TRBJ2-2; 10 bases agree with TRBD1. The CDR3 spans 16 residues. Trimming took 6 bases from V and 0 from J; bases not matched to a gene: 4. The CDR3: CASSQGQGANTGELFF. The CDR3 DNA reads as TGTGCCAGCAGCCAAGGACAGGGGGCGAACACCGGGGAGCTGTTTTTT.

About this clonotype itself: This may be a read error, as it is one base from a much larger clone. The gene calls are TRBV6-2 or TRBV6-3 and TRBJ2-5; 9 positions match TRBD1. CDR1 and CDR2 from the germline V gene are MNHEY and SVGEGT. The CDR3 consists of 14 residues. CDR3 protein: CGSSGTGRQETQYF. The CDR3 DNA follows: TGTGGCAGCAGTGGGACAGGGCGGCAAGAGACCCAGTACTTC.

For this clonotype: Compared with germline, one end of the junction differs, possibly owing to a read error. The chain carries TRBV20-1 and TRBJ2-1; D is undetermined. The germline CDR1 and CDR2 sequences are DFQATT and SNEGSKA (reference sequence). CDR3 size: 19 residues. The CDR3 sequence: CSARETDPSNPEFYNGQFF. In nucleotides, the CDR3 is TGCAGTGCTAGAGAAACAGACCCGAGCAACCCTGAGTTCTACAATGGGCAGTTCTTC.

About this clonotype: No conserved phenylalanine or tryptophan ends this CDR3, so it is likely a read error. The chain joins TRBV11-1 to TRBJ2-2; D might be TRBD2 (6 bases). Germline assignment: CDR1 SGHAT and CDR2 FQDESV (reference sequence). The CDR3 has 15 amino acids. V was cut by 5 bases and J by 6 bases, with 16 bases left in between. CDR3 amino acids: CASSQKSREAGELFL. The CDR3 DNA is TGTGCCAGCAGCCAGAAGAGCAGGGAGGCCGGGGAGCTGTTTTTG.

This clonotype was detected many times. This chain connects TRBV4-1 to TRBJ1-1, with D tentatively TRBD1 (5 bases). The CDR3 has 18 amino acids. In germline, CDR1 is MGHRA, CDR2 YSYEKL. The V gene lost 0 bases and the J gene lost 4 bases, with 21 bases spanning the gap. CDR3 sequence: CASSQDFYPRRAGTEAFF. As DNA, the CDR3 is TGCGCCAGCAGCCAAGATTTTTACCCCCGCAGGGCGGGCACTGAAGCTTTCTTT.

Concerning this clonotype: The junction shows a germline mismatch at one end, possibly a read error. The V gene is TRBV4-1, the J gene TRBJ2-3; D is undetermined. Germline V CDR1 and CDR2: MGHRA, YSYEKL. This CDR3 is built from 19 residues. The DNA for the CDR3 is TGCGCCATCAGCCAAGATGTAGGGAATAGCCGGGTGGGCACAGATACGCACTATTTT. Amino acid sequence: CAISQDVGNSRVGTDTHYF.

Points on this clonotype: A much larger clonotype is one base distant, so this may be a read error. The chain has TRBV6-2 or TRBV6-3 and TRBJ1-5; D remains unclear. There are 13 residues in the CDR3. Germline lookup yields CDR1 MNHEY and CDR2 SVGEGT. The CDR3 DNA follows: TGTGCCAGCGCCGGGTATAGCGATCAGCCCCAGCATTTT. It is translated as CASAGYSDQPQHF.

As regards this clonotype: The CDR3 does not close with the conserved phenylalanine or tryptophan, likely indicating a read error. This chain joins TRBV12-3 or TRBV12-4 and TRBJ1-6; unclear D gene. Trimming took 3 bases from V and 4 from J, leaving 16 bases between them. This CDR3 comprises 17 residues. Written as DNA, the CDR3 is TGTGCCAGCAGTTTGAGAATCTTAGGAGATTATAATTCACCCCTCCACCTT. Its protein is CASSLRILGDYNSPLHL.

To note about this clonotype: This may come from a read error, since a much larger clone is one base off. This chain uses TRBV4-2 with TRBJ2-3; D ambiguous. V lost 0 bases to trimming and J lost 10 bases, with 14 bases between them. The CDR3 contains 14 residues. Per germline, CDR1 LGHNA and CDR2 YNFKEQ. The DNA for the CDR3 is TGTGCCAGCAGCCAAGATGTGCCAGAGGATTCGCAGTATTTT. Its protein product is CASSQDVPEDSQYF.

The chain has TRBV11-2 and TRBJ1-2; maybe TRBD1 (6 bases). The germline CDR1 and CDR2 sequences are SGHAT and FQNNGV. The CDR3 totals 12 residues. The ends were cut back, 6 bases at V and 5 bases at J, with 10 bases in the middle. CDR3 nucleotides: TGTGCCAGCAGGGGCAGGGGTTATGGCTACACCTTC. It codes for CASRGRGYGYTF.

In its sample, this clonotype was seen many times. The V gene is TRBV12-3 or TRBV12-4, the J gene TRBJ1-3; D unresolved. The CDR3 is 14 residues long. Trimming shortened V by 6 bases and J by 2 bases, and 11 bases separated the two germline ends. DNA of the CDR3: TGTGCCAGCAGCCGCGGAGGGACTGGAAACACCATATATTTT. This sequence encodes CASSRGGTGNTIYF.

This clonotype showed up just once. Sequence at one end of the junction differs from germline and may be a read error. The chain uses TRBV12-3 or TRBV12-4 and TRBJ1-1; D uncertain. The CDR3 loop spans 15 amino acids. The CDR3 DNA is TGCACCAGCAGACCTTCGGAGACATGGGGCACTGAAGCTTTCTTT. Translation gives CTSRPSETWGTEAFF.

The chain is built from TRBV11-2 and TRBJ2-1, with a weak D call TRBD2 (5 bases). Per germline, CDR1 SGHAT and CDR2 FQNNGV. This CDR3 region has 15 residues. Trimming stripped 5 bases from V and 0 bases from J, with 11 bases between. CDR3 DNA sequence: TGTGCCAGCAGCCCACTAGGGCCCTCCTACAATGAGCAGTTCTTC. It codes for CASSPLGPSYNEQFF.

The chain recombines TRBV11-2 with TRBJ2-1; perhaps TRBD1 as D (5 bases). V lost 5 bases, J lost 9 bases, and 20 bases lay in between. This CDR3 comprises 15 residues. CDR1 and CDR2 from the germline V gene are SGHAT and FQNNGV. DNA of the CDR3: TGTGCCAGCAGCGATCTAGTGACAGCATGCTGTGAGCAGTTCTTC. It is translated as CASSDLVTACCEQFF. The whole variable domain, filled in from reference TRBV11-2 and TRBJ2-1, reads EAGVAQSPRYKIIEKRQSVAFWCNPISGHATLYWYQQILGQGPKLLIQFQNNGVVDDSQLPKDRFSAERLKGVDSTLKIQPAKLEDSAVYLCASSDLVTACCEQFFGPGTRLTVL.

Notes on this clonotype: As the CDR3 is not closed by the conserved phenylalanine or tryptophan, this likely results from a read error. Here the CDR3 DNA reads TGTGCCAGCAGTTCGTCCCGTGACAGGCTCCTATCCTATGGCTACACCTTG. Protein product: CASSSSRDRLLSYGYTL. This chain links TRBV12-3 or TRBV12-4 with TRBJ1-2, with a possible D match to TRBD1 (6 bases). Trimming took 4 bases from V and 4 from J, leaving 22 bases between them. The CDR3 is made up of 17 amino acids.

This clonotype was seen more than once but under ten times. The conserved final phenylalanine or tryptophan is absent from the CDR3, which likely points to a read error. The chain couples TRBV20-1 to TRBJ2-3; 7 bases match TRBD2. The germline V gene encodes CDR1 DFQATT and CDR2 SNEGSKA (reference sequence). This CDR3 region has 14 residues. In DNA, the CDR3 is TGCAGTGCGGTAGGCGGACTAGTTCTAGATACACAGTATCTC. This translates into CSAVGGLVLDTQYL.

The V call is TRBV7-9, the J call TRBJ2-1; TRBD2 aligns across 15 bases. CDR1 is SEHNR and CDR2 is FQNEAQ in the germline V gene (reference sequence). J was trimmed by 5 bases and V by 5 bases; bases with no gene match: 7. The CDR3 runs 17 residues. The CDR3 DNA follows: TGTGCCAGCAGCGGTGGACTAGCGGGGGGGATTGACAATGAGCAGTTCTTC. Translated, it gives CASSGGLAGGIDNEQFF. Complete variable domain (other parts from reference TRBV7-9 and TRBJ2-1): DTGVSQNPRHKITKRGQNVTFRCDPISEHNRLYWYRQTLGQGPEFLTYFQNEAQLEKSRLLSDRFSAERPKGSFSTLEIQRTEQGDSAMYLCASSGGLAGGIDNEQFFGPGTRLTVL.